This T cell receptor beta chain was identified during a study of T cells in Graves' hyperthyroidism and ophthalmopathy. If no ophthalmopathy progression occurred within 18 months, Graves' hyperthyroidism was stable. Participants, patients aged 18 to 65, had newly diagnosed hyperthyroidism with a duration under 2 months. Clinical symptoms, serum thyroxine, TRAb, thyroid ultrasound and orbital computed tomography established diagnosis. Many counts were recorded for this clonotype. Antigen unknown. CDR1 MGHRA and CDR2 YSYEKL come from the germline V gene. V was trimmed by 0 bases and J by 0 bases, leaving 8 bases between them. There are 15 residues in the CDR3. Overall study results and limits: The model anticipated ophthalmopathy a median around six months pre-onset.

Amplification of TCR beta CDR3 regions used RNA as the template. In the first-round RT-PCR of the TCR CDR3, the HTBI primer set was used. TCRdb re-derived calls from the multiplex PCR reads in MiXCR, one entry per CDR3 protein. Among 750,000 to 900,000 distinct CDR3 sequences listed, over 35% were seen once. The sequenced material came from blood. This receptor was identified in a man between 18 and 35 years old with Graves' hyperthyroidism. The V and J genes are TRBV4-1 and TRBJ2-5; D uncertain. CDR3 in DNA: TGCGCCAGCAGCCAAGAAGACGAAAACCAAGAGACCCAGTACTTC. This encodes CASSQEDENQETQYF.